The 10 T cell receptor beta chains in this list originate from one sample, sequenced in a study of T cells in Graves' hyperthyroidism and ophthalmopathy. Amplified regions were TCR beta CDR3 sequences from RNA transcripts. TCR CDR3 regions were first amplified by RT-PCR with HTBI primers. One entry per CDR3 protein results from TCRdb running MiXCR on the multiplex PCR reads. The table has more than 500,000 distinct CDR3 sequences, 15% to 20% seen once; the top ten hold over 3.5%. Input material: blood. The receptors were sampled from a woman aged 25 to 45 with Graves' hyperthyroidism.

The sample holds a few counts of this clonotype. At one boundary the junction diverges from the germline segment, which might be a read error. The chain couples TRBV4-3 to TRBJ2-1, with 8 bases matching TRBD2. CDR1 is LGHNA, CDR2 YSLEER, per germline. The CDR3 has 16 amino acids. Here the CDR3 DNA reads TGCACCAGCAGCCAAGATCGTGGGACTAGTGTCGATGAGCAGTTCTTC. Translating gives CTSSQDRGTSVDEQFF.

This clonotype was seen many times. The chain combines TRBV11-2 with TRBJ2-5, with D hard to call. The CDR3 sequence is 12 residues long. Trimming took off 4 bases at V and 7 bases at J, with 10 bases between the two ends. Germline V CDR1 and CDR2: SGHAT, FQNNGV. The CDR3 is CASSSLGSTQYF. DNA of the CDR3: TGTGCCAGCAGCTCCCTGGGTTCGACCCAGTACTTC.

The rearrangement links TRBV20-1 to TRBJ1-4, with TRBD1 identical over 10 bases. Germline trimming cut 6 bases from V and 7 bases from J; bases unmatched to any gene: 8. Germline V CDR1 and CDR2: DFQATT, SNEGSKA (reference sequence). The CDR3 length is 14 residues. This CDR3 is CSATDRGPGEKLFF. The CDR3 nucleotides are TGCAGTGCGACCGACAGGGGGCCTGGTGAAAAACTGTTTTTT.

This clonotype was detected ten times or more. The CDR3: CASSAIWEGEQYF. The CDR3 bases are TGTGCCAGCAGCGCTATATGGGAGGGAGAGCAGTACTTC. This chain uses TRBV11-2 with TRBJ2-7, with TRBD2 matching over 7 bases. CDR1 and CDR2 (germline): SGHAT, FQNNGV. Trimming removed 5 bases from V and 7 bases from J; junction bases left unmatched: 8. The CDR3 runs 13 residues.

This clonotype was recorded many times. The chain carries TRBV2 and TRBJ1-2; D remains ambiguous. Trimming shortened V by 8 bases and J by 4 bases, and 11 bases separated the two germline ends. Germline V lookup: CDR1 SNHLY, CDR2 FYNNEI. The CDR3 is 12 residues long. Here the CDR3 reads CASLSRRYGYTF. CDR3 DNA: TGTGCCAGCTTAAGCCGACGCTATGGCTACACCTTC. Full variable domain (missing parts from reference TRBV2 and TRBJ1-2): EPEVTQTPSHQVTQMGQEVILRCVPISNHLYFYWYRQILGQKVEFLVSFYNNEISEKSEIFDDQFSVERPDGSNFTLKIRSTKLEDSAMYFCASLSRRYGYTFGSGTRLTVV.

The chain is built from TRBV6-1 and TRBJ2-2; maybe TRBD1 (6 bases). Germline CDR1 MNHNS, CDR2 SASEGT. The V and J ends lost 6 bases and 6 bases respectively, with 17 bases between them. The CDR3 covers 15 residues. The CDR3 sequence: CASRTQGRLPGELFF. CDR3 DNA sequence: TGTGCCAGCAGAACACAGGGTCGTCTTCCCGGGGAGCTGTTTTTT.

The table lists this clonotype with many counts. The genes are TRBV28 and TRBJ2-2; 7 bases are a match to TRBD2. The CDR3 contains 13 residues. V dropped 8 bases and J dropped 6; count of bases not matched to a gene: 6. Germline-derived CDR1 and CDR2 are MDHEN and SYDVKM. The CDR3 DNA follows: TGTGCCAGCCGACTAGCATACTCCGGGGAGCTGTTTTTT. This gives the protein CASRLAYSGELFF.

This clonotype was found a few times. The V and J genes are TRBV7-8 and TRBJ1-5, with TRBD1 matching over 7 bases. The CDR3 extends over 17 amino acids. The V gene end was trimmed by 1 base and the J gene end by 5 bases; junction bases not matched to a gene: 11. Germline loops: CDR1 SGHVS, CDR2 FQNEAQ. The CDR3 DNA reads as TGTGCCAGCAGCTTAGTCGGGACAGTTTTTTCCGATCAGCCCCAGCATTTT. Its translation: CASSLVGTVFSDQPQHF.

This clonotype was seen at least ten times. The chain recombines TRBV28 with TRBJ2-1; D is perhaps TRBD1 (5 bases). The CDR3 runs 15 residues. Trimming took 7 bases from V and 3 from J, leaving 16 bases between them. Germline V lookup: CDR1 MDHEN, CDR2 SYDVKM. The CDR3 DNA follows: TGTGCCAGCACCCCCCGGCAGGGTGTCTACAATGAGCAGTTCTTC. It is translated as CASTPRQGVYNEQFF.

As to this clonotype: A read error is possible here, since a much larger clone lies one base away. The V and J genes are TRBV12-3 or TRBV12-4 and TRBJ2-7; D is ambiguous. This CDR3 contains 12 residues. The CDR3 spells CASSLDIYGQYF. For the CDR3, the DNA is TGTGCCAGCAGTCTCGACATCTACGGGCAGTACTTC.